Detailed here is one T cell receptor beta chain. The data were obtained in a study of T cells in Graves' hyperthyroidism and ophthalmopathy. Amplified regions were TCR beta CDR3 sequences from RNA transcripts. HTBI primers were employed in a first-round RT-PCR of the TCR CDR3. One entry per CDR3 protein, called by TCRdb with MiXCR from the multiplex PCR reads. The repertoire consists of a few hundred thousand distinct CDR3 sequences, with 20% to 25% occurring once and the leading ten covering 50%. The V gene end was trimmed by 5 bases and the J gene end by 9 bases; junction bases not matched to a gene: 9. Germline V lookup: CDR1 SEHNR, CDR2 FQNEAQ (reference sequence). The CDR3 is 14 amino acids.

The receptor's source is a woman aged 45-60 years with Graves' hyperthyroidism. The material sequenced was blood. The V call is TRBV7-9, the J call TRBJ2-7; 11 bases fit TRBD1. The CDR3 sequence is CASSQPGQGVTQYF. The CDR3 nucleotides read TGTGCCAGCAGCCAGCCGGGACAGGGGGTTACGCAGTACTTC.